This T cell receptor beta chain was retrieved from a study of OX40 agonist ivuxolimab in advanced cancers. Study-level information: Ivuxolimab, an antibody that agonizes OX40 (CD134), was administered to the patients.

Produced via immunoSEQ multiplex PCR; TCRdb's table is partial and in-frame only. The table includes 25,000 to 35,000 clones, more than 85% detected once. The sample here was CD4+ or CD8+ T cells sorted from blood, taken in a trial of the OX40 agonist ivuxolimab. This receptor was identified in an adult with an advanced solid tumor such as melanoma, head and neck, liver or kidney cancer.

This chain's CDR3 is CAWSRGGAYNSPLHF. DNA for the CDR3: TGTGCCTGGAGTAGGGGGGGGGCCTATAATTCACCCCTCCACTTT. This chain connects TRBV30 to TRBJ1-6, with D perhaps TRBD1 (6 bases). The CDR3 has 15 amino acids. V shed 2 bases and J shed 2 bases, with 10 bases lying between them. CDR1 and CDR2 from the germline V gene are GTSNPN and SVGIG (reference sequence).